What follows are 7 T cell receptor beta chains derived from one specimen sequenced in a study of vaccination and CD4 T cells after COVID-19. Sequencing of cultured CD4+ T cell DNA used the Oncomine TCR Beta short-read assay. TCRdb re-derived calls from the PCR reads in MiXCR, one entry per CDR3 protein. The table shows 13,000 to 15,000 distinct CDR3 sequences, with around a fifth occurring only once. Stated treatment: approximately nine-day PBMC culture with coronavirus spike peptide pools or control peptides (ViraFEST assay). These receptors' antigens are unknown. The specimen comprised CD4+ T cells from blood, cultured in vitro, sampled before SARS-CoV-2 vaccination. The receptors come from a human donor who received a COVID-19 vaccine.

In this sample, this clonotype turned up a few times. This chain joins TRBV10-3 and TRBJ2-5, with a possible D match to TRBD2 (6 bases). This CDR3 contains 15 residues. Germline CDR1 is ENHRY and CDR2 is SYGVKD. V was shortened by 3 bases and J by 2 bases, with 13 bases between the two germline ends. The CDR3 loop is CAISDIASEQETQYF. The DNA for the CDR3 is TGTGCCATCAGTGACATCGCTAGCGAACAAGAGACCCAGTACTTC.

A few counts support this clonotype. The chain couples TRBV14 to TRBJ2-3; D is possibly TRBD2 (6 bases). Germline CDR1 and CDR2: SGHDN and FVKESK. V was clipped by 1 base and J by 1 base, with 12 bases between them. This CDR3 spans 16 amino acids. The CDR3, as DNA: TGTGCCAGCAGCCAAGTTCCGGCTAGCGGCACAGATACGCAGTATTTT. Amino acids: CASSQVPASGTDTQYF.

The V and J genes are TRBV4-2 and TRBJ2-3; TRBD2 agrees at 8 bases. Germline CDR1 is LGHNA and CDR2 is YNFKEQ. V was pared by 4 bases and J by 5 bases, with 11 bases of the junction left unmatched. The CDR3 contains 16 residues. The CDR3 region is CASSPPGIAGRDTQYF. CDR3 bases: TGTGCCAGCAGCCCCCCGGGGATAGCGGGAAGAGATACGCAGTATTTT.

The CDR3 reads CASSLLGIGGGGRTDTQYF. The CDR3 DNA follows: TGTGCCAGCAGCTTACTGGGTATCGGGGGCGGGGGTCGCACAGATACGCAGTATTTT. The V gene is TRBV7-3, the J gene TRBJ2-3; D possibly corresponds to TRBD2 (7 bases). The V gene's germline CDR1 is SGHTA and CDR2 FQGTGA. The ends were cut back, 2 bases at V and 1 base at J, with 22 bases in the middle. The CDR3 has 19 amino acids.

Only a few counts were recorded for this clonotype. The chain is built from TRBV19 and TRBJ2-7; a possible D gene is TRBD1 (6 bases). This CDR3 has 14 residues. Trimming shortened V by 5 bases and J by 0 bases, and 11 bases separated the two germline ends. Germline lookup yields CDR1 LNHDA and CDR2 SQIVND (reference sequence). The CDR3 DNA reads TGTGCCAGTAGTGCCGACAGGAGCTCCTACGAGCAGTACTTC. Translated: CASSADRSSYEQYF.

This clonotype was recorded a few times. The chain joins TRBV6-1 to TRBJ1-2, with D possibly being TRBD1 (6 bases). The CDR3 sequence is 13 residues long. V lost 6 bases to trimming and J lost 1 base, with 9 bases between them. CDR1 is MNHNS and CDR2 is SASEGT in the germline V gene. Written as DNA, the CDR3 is TGTGCCAGCAGAATGGACAGTAACTATGGCTACACCTTC. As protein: CASRMDSNYGYTF.

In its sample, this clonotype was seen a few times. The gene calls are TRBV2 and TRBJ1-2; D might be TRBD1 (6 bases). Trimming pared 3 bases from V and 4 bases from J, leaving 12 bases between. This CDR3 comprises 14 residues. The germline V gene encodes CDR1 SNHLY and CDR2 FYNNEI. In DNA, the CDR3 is TGTGCCAGCAGTGATCCCGGGACACTCTATGGCTACACCTTC. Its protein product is CASSDPGTLYGYTF.